One T cell receptor beta chain is described in this entry. The sample comes from a study of shared clonotypes between healthy human individuals. About the research overall: Three CD4 naive, three CD4 memory, two CD8 naive and one CD8 memory plate were used per donor.

Naivety among CD8 cells was defined by CD45RO negativity and positive CCR7 selection, thereby excluding terminally differentiated effector memory CD45RA+ cells. Healthy HIV-negative adults without recent acute infections or vaccinations served as donors. Method: immunoSEQ multiplex PCR; TCRdb's copy keeps in-frame clones and lacks some. The repertoire includes some 2.1 million clones, roughly 94% of them detected once, and 0.85% to 1.2% sits in the top ten. The sample comprised naive CD8+ T cells sorted from blood. The sequence derives from a man in his late teens or twenties in good health.

The CDR3 nucleotides are TGTGCCAGCAGCGTCGACGGCCCTAATGAAAAACTGTTTTTT. Translation: CASSVDGPNEKLFF. The chain combines TRBV27 with TRBJ1-4; D uncertain. CDR3 length: 14 residues. V shed 6 bases and J shed 3 bases, with 11 bases lying between them. CDR1 is MNHEY and CDR2 is SMNVEV in the germline V gene (reference sequence).